A single sample is the source of the 26 T cell receptor beta chains below, sequenced in a study of cytotoxic CD8 clonotypes in ibrutinib-treated CLL (dated by TCRdb to about 2021). This sample's time point label indicates: progressive disease on ibrutinib. Library method: the immunoSEQ multiplex PCR assay. This is the immuneACCESS table as TCRdb keeps it, with only in-frame sequences that have V and J called. A part of the clones is gone; compared with another copy, unresolved V genes explain less than half, and the rest is unexplained. The sample data list approximately 50,000 clones, and nearly 55% of these were observed just once. Clones ranked in the top ten supply around 25% of the sample. The material was PBMCs, obtained at disease progression, from a patient treated with ibrutinib. These receptors were obtained from a human donor with chronic lymphocytic leukemia.

This clone has just a few counts. The chain joins TRBV20-1 to TRBJ2-7; 7 bases are shared with TRBD1. Germline assignment: CDR1 DFQATT and CDR2 SNEGSKA (reference sequence). The CDR3 sequence is 11 residues long. V dropped 6 bases and J dropped 6; count of bases not matched to a gene: 5. As DNA, the CDR3 is TGCAGTGCCGCGACAGGGACCGAGCAGTACTTC. Residues: CSAATGTEQYF.

This chain uses TRBV5-1 with TRBJ1-1; the D gene is possibly TRBD1 (5 bases). V was cut by 4 bases and J by 0 bases, with 19 bases left in between. The CDR3 is 17 amino acids. Germline lookup yields CDR1 SGHRS and CDR2 YFSETQ. The CDR3 nucleotides read TGCGCCAGCAGCCCAATATCAGGGTTGGGGATGAACACTGAAGCTTTCTTT. Protein: CASSPISGLGMNTEAFF.

V and J are TRBV11-2 and TRBJ1-5; TRBD1 matches 9 bases. The junction had 5 bases not matched to a gene; V was cut back by 0 bases and J by 5 bases. CDR1 and CDR2 from the germline V gene are SGHAT and FQNNGV. This CDR3 region has 16 residues. The chain's CDR3 is CASSLDQGQGHQPQHF. The CDR3 DNA sequence: TGTGCCAGCAGCTTAGATCAGGGACAGGGTCATCAGCCCCAGCATTTT.

Here the CDR3 reads CASTRWGEAYEQYF. The CDR3 DNA is TGCGCCAGCACCCGGTGGGGGGAGGCCTACGAGCAGTACTTC. The V and J genes are TRBV5-1 and TRBJ2-7; weak D call: TRBD2 (6 bases). Germline V gene data show CDR1 as SGHRS and CDR2 as YFSETQ. The CDR3 length is 14 residues. The V end lost 6 bases, the J end lost 2 bases, and 15 bases lay between the germline ends.

The J gene is TRBJ2-2, the V gene TRBV4-1, with D possibly matching TRBD1 (6 bases). With 3 bases removed from V and 0 bases from J, the gap between germline ends came to 11 bases. The CDR3 covers 16 residues. Per germline, CDR1 MGHRA and CDR2 YSYEKL. The CDR3 coding sequence is TGCGCCAGCAGCCACCGGACAGAGACGAACACCGGGGAGCTGTTTTTT. Its translation is CASSHRTETNTGELFF.

The chain couples TRBV5-1 to TRBJ2-5; D is possibly TRBD1 (6 bases). CDR1 is SGHRS and CDR2 is YFSETQ in the germline V gene. Trimming left V 0 bases short and J 4 bases short, with 16 bases between. CDR3 length: 16 amino acids. CDR3: CASSLDGHLRGETQYF. Written as DNA, the CDR3 is TGCGCCAGCAGCTTGGATGGTCACCTCAGGGGAGAGACCCAGTACTTC.

V is TRBV30 and J is TRBJ1-5; a possible D gene is TRBD1 (5 bases). CDR1 GTSNPN and CDR2 SVGIG come from the germline V gene (reference sequence). The CDR3 is made up of 13 amino acids. Trimming removed 4 bases at V and 5 bases at J, with 12 bases between. This CDR3 reads CAWNRRDHQPQHF. The CDR3 DNA follows: TGTGCCTGGAACAGGAGGGACCATCAGCCCCAGCATTTT.

The chain links TRBV11-3 to TRBJ2-7; TRBD2 agrees at 8 bases. The V gene end was trimmed by 3 bases and the J gene end by 3 bases; junction bases not matched to a gene: 13. CDR1 and CDR2 from the germline V gene are SGHNT and YENEEA. The length of the CDR3 is 17 residues. CDR3 protein: CASSFGLADVRFYEQYF. In DNA form, the CDR3 reads TGTGCCAGCAGCTTCGGACTAGCCGATGTTCGCTTCTACGAGCAGTACTTC.

The chain links TRBV10-1 to TRBJ2-7; a weak D match, TRBD2 (6 bases). The CDR3 has 14 amino acids. Looked up from germline, CDR1 is WNHNN and CDR2 is SYGVQD (reference sequence). The V end was cut by 8 bases, the J end by 2 bases, with 16 bases between. CDR3 loop: CASGGGAGTYEQYF. As DNA, the CDR3 is TGCGCCAGCGGGGGTGGGGCGGGGACCTACGAGCAGTACTTC.

The chain links TRBV30 to TRBJ2-3, with D possibly being TRBD1 (6 bases). V gave up 1 base and J gave up 2 bases, with 13 bases separating them. Germline V gene sequence: CDR1 GTSNPN, CDR2 SVGIG (reference sequence). The CDR3 loop spans 15 amino acids. DNA for the CDR3: TGTGCCTGGAGTGCGCAGACAGGTTCCACAGATACGCAGTATTTT. Encoded protein: CAWSAQTGSTDTQYF. Full variable domain (remainder filled in from reference TRBV30 and TRBJ2-3): SQTIHQWPATLVQPVGSPLSLECTVEGTSNPNLYWYRQAAGRGLQLLFYSVGIGQISSEVPQNLSASRPQDRQFILSSKKLLLSDSGFYLCAWSAQTGSTDTQYFGPGTRLTVL.

This chain connects TRBV27 to TRBJ2-1, with 8 nucleotides matching TRBD2. V was pared by 7 bases and J by 0 bases, with 8 bases of the junction left unmatched. The CDR3 has 16 amino acids. Per germline, CDR1 MNHEY and CDR2 SMNVEV (reference sequence). CDR3 amino acids: CASMPAGGRSYNEQFF. CDR3 bases: TGTGCCAGCATGCCCGCGGGAGGACGCTCCTACAATGAGCAGTTCTTC.

Points on this clone: Sequence at one end of the junction differs from germline and may be a read error. This chain connects TRBV7-2 to TRBJ2-2; the match to TRBD1 covers 7 bases. In germline, CDR1 is SGHTA, CDR2 FQGNSA. This CDR3 spans 16 amino acids. The DNA of the CDR3 is TGCGCCAGCAGCCGCCCAGACAGGGTAGGGACCGGGGAGCTGTTTTTT. Translation gives CASSRPDRVGTGELFF.

This chain uses TRBV5-1 with TRBJ2-5, with D unresolved. Germline CDR1 SGHRS, CDR2 YFSETQ. The CDR3 is 12 residues long. The V and J ends lost 1 base and 3 bases respectively, with 4 bases between them. CDR3 coding DNA: TGCGCCAGCAGCTTGATCGAAGAGACCCAGTACTTC. Amino acids: CASSLIEETQYF.

The chain couples TRBV21-1 to TRBJ1-4. TRBV21-1 is shown as a pseudogene. This CDR3 comprises 15 residues. CDR3 nucleotide sequence: TGTGCCAGCAGCAAGTTCGTGAAGGGTGATGAAAAACTGTTTTTT. The encoded protein is CASSKFVKGDEKLFF.

The V call is TRBV5-1, the J call TRBJ2-6, with D uncertain. V lost 0 bases, J lost 0 bases, and 4 bases lay in between. CDR3 size: 15 residues. In germline, CDR1 is SGHRS, CDR2 YFSETQ. The CDR3 is CASSLVASGANVLTF. CDR3 nucleotide sequence: TGCGCCAGCAGCTTGGTGGCCTCTGGGGCCAACGTCCTGACTTTC.

The gene calls are TRBV28 and TRBJ2-7; D may be TRBD1 (6 bases). From germline, CDR1 is MDHEN and CDR2 SYDVKM. The CDR3 is 13 amino acids. Trimming removed 4 bases at V and 5 bases at J, with 12 bases between. The CDR3 DNA follows: TGTGCCAGCAGTTCCCAGGGGCCCGACGAGCAGTACTTC. It specifies CASSSQGPDEQYF.

This clone turned up a few times. The V and J genes are TRBV18 and TRBJ1-2, with 9 bases that match TRBD1. With 6 bases clipped from V and 5 bases from J, the junction kept 4 bases outside the gene matches. The CDR3 runs 13 residues. Germline loops: CDR1 KGHSH, CDR2 LQKENI. DNA for the CDR3: TGTGCCAGCTCGCGACAGGGGGAATATGGCTACACCTTC. Its protein is CASSRQGEYGYTF.

The rearrangement joins TRBV7-7 to TRBJ2-1; 12 bases are a match to TRBD1. The length of the CDR3 is 15 residues. V was pared by 6 bases and J by 8 bases, with 8 bases of the junction left unmatched. Germline CDR1 SSHAT, CDR2 FNYEAQ (reference sequence). Written as DNA, the CDR3 is TGTGCCAGCAGGGCGGGACAGGGGGCGTGGGATGAGCAGTTCTTC. Protein: CASRAGQGAWDEQFF.

The V gene is TRBV15, the J gene TRBJ1-5, with a weak D call TRBD1 (5 bases). The CDR3 sequence is 13 residues long. V gave up 9 bases and J gave up 7 bases, with 16 bases separating them. In germline, CDR1 is LNHNV, CDR2 YYDKDF (reference sequence). This chain's CDR3 is CATTSGARQPQHF. CDR3 sequence (DNA): TGTGCCACGACCTCCGGGGCTCGACAGCCCCAGCATTTT.

This clone appeared a few times. The chain couples TRBV6-5 to TRBJ1-1; D remains ambiguous. Per the germline V gene, CDR1 is MNHEY and CDR2 is SVGAGI. This CDR3 region has 11 residues. Trimming took off 8 bases at V and 4 bases at J, with 8 bases between the two ends. Here the CDR3 reads CASFHFTEAFF. In DNA, the CDR3 is TGTGCCAGCTTTCATTTCACTGAAGCTTTCTTT.

This clone was counted a few times. The chain joins TRBV27 to TRBJ1-5; 12 bases map to TRBD1. The CDR3 is 16 residues long. Trimming at V came to 0 bases and at J to 7 bases, leaving 4 bases not matched to a gene. Germline CDR1 reads MNHEY; CDR2 reads SMNVEV (reference sequence). The CDR3 loop is CASSLSGTGGQQPQHF. The CDR3 DNA is TGTGCCAGCAGTTTATCGGGGACAGGGGGCCAACAGCCCCAGCATTTT.

CDR3 bases: TGTGCCAGCAATCGCAGAGAAACTAGCACAGATACGCAGTATTTT. It translates to CASNRRETSTDTQYF. This rearrangement joins TRBV6-1 to TRBJ2-3; D unresolved. The CDR3 covers 15 residues. Trimming cost V 7 bases and J 0 bases, with 14 bases left between them. Germline V lookup: CDR1 MNHNS, CDR2 SASEGT.

This chain links TRBV7-9 with TRBJ2-3; 7 bases fit TRBD2. From germline, CDR1 is SEHNR and CDR2 FQNEAQ (reference sequence). J was trimmed by 2 bases and V by 1 base; bases with no gene match: 6. The CDR3 is 16 amino acids. In DNA, the CDR3 is TGTGCCAGCAGCTTAGACCCTAGCGGAGACACAGATACGCAGTATTTT. It translates to CASSLDPSGDTDTQYF.

V usage is TRBV18 and J usage is TRBJ1-2, with D possibly being TRBD1 (5 bases). The CDR3 is 13 amino acids. Looked up from germline, CDR1 is KGHSH and CDR2 is LQKENI. V lost 2 bases and J 8 bases, leaving 12 bases between the germline ends. The CDR3 sequence is CASSPIDSRGYTF. Written as DNA, the CDR3 is TGTGCCAGCTCACCAATCGACAGTCGAGGCTACACCTTC.

The chain is built from TRBV6-1 and TRBJ2-5, with D maybe TRBD1 (6 bases). The V gene lost 8 bases and the J gene lost 5 bases, with 12 bases spanning the gap. Germline-derived CDR1 and CDR2 are MNHNS and SASEGT. The CDR3 runs to 12 residues. CDR3 sequence reads: CASSRGRETQYF. CDR3 nucleotide sequence: TGTGCCAGCTCCAGGGGAAGGGAGACCCAGTACTTC.

Only a few counts were recorded for this clone. The chain combines TRBV7-2 with TRBJ2-7; TRBD2 aligns across 9 bases. Germline assignment: CDR1 SGHTA and CDR2 FQGNSA. With 4 bases clipped from V and 4 bases from J, the junction kept 5 bases outside the gene matches. The CDR3 contains 14 residues. CDR3 in DNA: TGTGCCAGCAGCTATAGCGGGAGCGGGTACGAGCAGTACTTC. Protein sequence: CASSYSGSGYEQYF.